Below, 22 T cell receptor beta chains from the same sample are listed, as sequenced in a study of blood T cells in healthy people across ages. Combining a sample-barcoded 5' primer with a J-beta primer mix, a second PCR ran for about 7 to 12 cycles. MiXCR, applied by TCRdb to the 5' RACE reads, yields one record per CDR3 protein. Among hundreds of thousands of distinct CDR3 sequences listed, around 42% were seen once. The specimen was blood. The origin of the receptors is a man aged 55 to 70 in good health.

The genes are TRBV20-1 and TRBJ2-3; TRBD1 matches at 7 bases. V was pared by 2 bases and J by 5 bases, with 19 bases of the junction left unmatched. The CDR3 has 18 amino acids. Per germline, CDR1 DFQATT and CDR2 SNEGSKA (reference sequence). The CDR3 DNA follows: TGCAGTGCTAGAAGCGCATCGTACAGGGGAAAGATTAAAGATACGCAGTATTTT. It is translated as CSARSASYRGKIKDTQYF.

This chain connects TRBV6-1 to TRBJ2-7; D is perhaps TRBD1 or TRBD2 (5 bases each). Trimming took 6 bases from V and 0 from J, leaving 12 bases between them. There are 14 residues in the CDR3. Germline CDR1 reads MNHNS; CDR2 reads SASEGT. The CDR3 sequence: CASRWDADSYEQYF. The CDR3 DNA reads TGTGCCAGCAGGTGGGACGCGGACTCCTACGAGCAGTACTTC.

The J gene is TRBJ2-2, the V gene TRBV7-2; tentatively, D is TRBD2 (5 bases). CDR1 is SGHTA, CDR2 FQGNSA, per germline. V lost 5 bases and J lost 5, with 15 bases in between. This CDR3 has 15 residues. CDR3 residues: CASSPDPRGTGELFF. The CDR3 DNA sequence: TGTGCCAGCAGCCCCGACCCTAGAGGGACCGGGGAGCTGTTTTTT.

The chain uses TRBV20-1 and TRBJ2-5; the match to TRBD2 covers 10 bases. Germline trimming cut 6 bases from V and 1 base from J; bases unmatched to any gene: 11. Germline assignment: CDR1 DFQATT and CDR2 SNEGSKA (reference sequence). CDR3 length equals 16 residues. CDR3 amino acids: CSAHSWLAGAQETQYF. The CDR3 DNA reads TGCAGTGCCCACAGTTGGCTAGCGGGAGCCCAAGAGACCCAGTACTTC.

The CDR3 here is CASSWTEYRGYTF. Written as DNA, the CDR3 is TGTGCCAGCAGTTGGACAGAGTACAGAGGCTACACCTTC. The V and J genes are TRBV2 and TRBJ1-2, with a possible D match to TRBD1 (6 bases). The V end lost 5 bases, the J end lost 8 bases, and 15 bases lay between the germline ends. Germline CDR1 and CDR2: SNHLY and FYNNEI. The CDR3 length is 13 residues. The full variable domain, completed using reference TRBV2 and TRBJ1-2, is EPEVTQTPSHQVTQMGQEVILRCVPISNHLYFYWYRQILGQKVEFLVSFYNNEISEKSEIFDDQFSVERPDGSNFTLKIRSTKLEDSAMYFCASSWTEYRGYTFGSGTRLTVV.

The chain links TRBV6-1 to TRBJ2-7; D is perhaps TRBD1 (5 bases). CDR3 length equals 14 residues. With 6 bases removed from V and 4 bases from J, the gap between germline ends came to 16 bases. CDR1 and CDR2 from the germline V gene are MNHNS and SASEGT. This CDR3 is CASRTPWGRYEQYF. Written as DNA, the CDR3 is TGTGCCAGCAGAACCCCGTGGGGCAGGTACGAGCAGTACTTC.

The V call is TRBV5-1, the J call TRBJ2-5, with 10 bases identical to TRBD2. The CDR3 runs 18 residues. Germline assignment: CDR1 SGHRS and CDR2 YFSETQ. J was trimmed by 2 bases and V by 7 bases; bases with no gene match: 17. This CDR3 is CASAASLAGARRQETQYF. The CDR3 coding sequence is TGCGCCAGCGCCGCGTCTCTAGCGGGGGCCCGACGGCAAGAGACCCAGTACTTC.

The CDR3 loop reads CASSSYSDLAKNIQYF. CDR3 nucleotides: TGTGCCAGCAGCTCTTACAGTGACCTAGCCAAAAACATTCAGTACTTC. V usage is TRBV3-1 and J usage is TRBJ2-4, with D unresolved. The CDR3 sequence is 16 residues long. Germline assignment: CDR1 LGHDT and CDR2 YNNKEL (reference sequence). With 5 bases removed from V and 0 bases from J, the gap between germline ends came to 14 bases.

The chain employs TRBV11-2 and TRBJ1-5, with 9 bases that match TRBD1. Germline V CDR1 and CDR2: SGHAT, FQNNGV. V gave up 2 bases and J gave up 2 bases; unmatched junction bases: 4. CDR3 length: 16 amino acids. CDR3 DNA sequence: TGTGCCAGCAGCTTAAAGGGACAGGGCGGCAATCAGCCCCAGCATTTT. As protein: CASSLKGQGGNQPQHF.

The chain has TRBV7-9 and TRBJ1-3; no firm D call. V was trimmed by 5 bases and J by 9 bases, leaving 11 bases between them. Germline loops: CDR1 SEHNR, CDR2 FQNEAQ (reference sequence). The CDR3 is made up of 12 amino acids. DNA of the CDR3: TGTGCCAGCAGCCCGATCCCCCCCACCATATATTTT. Protein: CASSPIPPTIYF.

The chain recombines TRBV11-3 with TRBJ1-2, with 9 nucleotides matching TRBD1. The CDR3 totals 18 residues. The germline V gene encodes CDR1 SGHNT and CDR2 YENEEA. Germline trimming cut 2 bases from V and 4 bases from J; bases unmatched to any gene: 14. CDR3 in DNA: TGTGCCAGCAGCTTACATGGGACAGGGCCTCGCACGGTCTATGGCTACACCTTC. Protein sequence: CASSLHGTGPRTVYGYTF. Full variable domain (outside the CDR3, taken from reference TRBV11-3 and TRBJ1-2): EAGVVQSPRYKIIEKKQPVAFWCNPISGHNTLYWYLQNLGQGPELLIRYENEEAVDDSQLPKDRFSAERLKGVDSTLKIQPAELGDSAVYLCASSLHGTGPRTVYGYTFGSGTRLTVV.

The rearrangement uses TRBV25-1 and TRBJ2-4, with D possibly called TRBD1 or TRBD2 (5 bases each). Between the trimmed V and J ends, which lost 3 bases and 3 bases, there was a span of 9 bases. The germline V gene has CDR1 MGHDK and CDR2 SYGVNS. The CDR3 is 14 residues long. In nucleotides, the CDR3 is TGTGCCAGCAGTGATCCGGGGCACAAAAACATTCAGTACTTC. Its translation is CASSDPGHKNIQYF. Complete variable domain (other parts from reference TRBV25-1 and TRBJ2-4): EADIYQTPRYLVIGTGKKITLECSQTMGHDKMYWYQQDPGMELHLIHYSYGVNSTEKGDLSSESTVSRIRTEHFPLTLESARPSHTSQYLCASSDPGHKNIQYFGAGTRLSVL.

This sequence joins TRBV2 and TRBJ2-3, with D possibly TRBD2 on 5 matching bases. The CDR3 contains 14 residues. V lost 6 bases to trimming and J lost 2 bases, with 12 bases between them. Per germline, CDR1 SNHLY and CDR2 FYNNEI. CDR3: CASSPEAHTDTQYF. In nucleotides, the CDR3 is TGTGCCAGCAGCCCGGAGGCCCACACAGATACGCAGTATTTT. Looking up the rest from reference TRBV2 and TRBJ2-3 gives the full variable domain: EPEVTQTPSHQVTQMGQEVILRCVPISNHLYFYWYRQILGQKVEFLVSFYNNEISEKSEIFDDQFSVERPDGSNFTLKIRSTKLEDSAMYFCASSPEAHTDTQYFGPGTRLTVL.

V and J are TRBV2 and TRBJ2-5; the match to TRBD1 covers 8 bases. The length of the CDR3 is 14 residues. The germline gives CDR1 SNHLY, CDR2 FYNNEI. J gave up 3 bases and V 5 bases, and 5 bases lay outside the gene matches. The CDR3 region is CASSQTGVKETQYF. CDR3 coding DNA: TGTGCCAGCAGTCAGACAGGGGTGAAAGAGACCCAGTACTTC.

The chain employs TRBV27 and TRBJ1-5; TRBD1 is a possible D gene (5 bases). V lost 3 bases and J 9 bases, leaving 9 bases between the germline ends. The germline V gene encodes CDR1 MNHEY and CDR2 SMNVEV (reference sequence). There are 12 residues in the CDR3. The CDR3 sequence is CASSLRGGPQHF. In nucleotides, the CDR3 is TGTGCCAGCAGTTTGAGGGGTGGGCCCCAGCATTTT.

This rearrangement joins TRBV6-2 or TRBV6-3 to TRBJ2-7, with 8 bases fitting TRBD1. This CDR3 comprises 16 residues. V lost 0 bases to trimming and J lost 2 bases; unmatched junction nucleotides: 6. In germline, CDR1 is MNHEY, CDR2 SVGEGT. The CDR3 DNA follows: TGTGCCAGCAGTTACTCGAGACAGGGGAGGACCTACGAGCAGTACTTC. It specifies CASSYSRQGRTYEQYF.

The rearrangement uses TRBV5-4 and TRBJ2-7; TRBD1 aligns across 8 bases. The CDR3 has 15 amino acids. Trimming removed 2 bases from V and 2 bases from J; junction bases left unmatched: 6. The V gene's germline CDR1 is SGHNT and CDR2 YYREEE (reference sequence). The chain's CDR3 is CASSFQDRVTYEQYF. The CDR3 DNA reads as TGTGCCAGCAGCTTCCAGGACAGGGTGACCTACGAGCAGTACTTC.

The chain combines TRBV7-6 with TRBJ1-1; D uncertain. The CDR3 is made up of 14 amino acids. Germline V gene sequence: CDR1 SGHVS, CDR2 FNYEAQ. V was trimmed by 5 bases and J by 2 bases, leaving 12 bases between them. CDR3 DNA: TGTGCCAGCAGCAGCGGGGTTCCTAACACTGAAGCTTTCTTT. Amino acids: CASSSGVPNTEAFF. The entire variable domain, with the rest obtained from reference TRBV7-6 and TRBJ1-1, is as follows: GAGVSQSPRYKVTKRGQDVALRCDPISGHVSLYWYRQALGQGPEFLTYFNYEAQQDKSGLPNDRFSAERPEGSISTLTIQRTEQRDSAMYRCASSSGVPNTEAFFGQGTRLTVV.

A word on this clonotype: Relative to the germline gene, one junction end is altered; a read error may explain this. This chain joins TRBV28 and TRBJ2-5; TRBD1 is a possible D gene (7 bases). Germline V lookup: CDR1 MDHEN, CDR2 SYDVKM. The CDR3 has 14 amino acids. The CDR3 sequence: CASKTGQGGETRYF. Here the CDR3 DNA reads TGTGCCAGCAAGACAGGCCAGGGGGGAGAGACCCGGTACTTC.

This clonotype showed up just a few times. The chain employs TRBV7-8 and TRBJ2-7; 7 bases are a match to TRBD2. The trim removed 4 bases at V and 3 bases at J, leaving 9 bases unmatched. This CDR3 region has 15 residues. Germline assignment: CDR1 SGHVS and CDR2 FQNEAQ. CDR3 loop: CASSYDRGEVYEQYF. The CDR3 nucleotides read TGTGCCAGCAGCTACGATCGGGGGGAGGTCTACGAGCAGTACTTC.

The chain carries TRBV11-3 and TRBJ2-1; a weak D match, TRBD1 (5 bases). This CDR3 is built from 14 residues. Trimming cost V 5 bases and J 13 bases, with 21 bases left between them. Germline V lookup: CDR1 SGHNT, CDR2 YENEEA. This chain's CDR3 is CASSPGMGPETQFF. CDR3 DNA: TGTGCCAGCAGCCCTGGGATGGGGCCAGAGACCCAGTTCTTC.

The rearrangement links TRBV12-3 or TRBV12-4 to TRBJ2-7; D call uncertain. With 4 bases removed from V and 2 bases from J, the gap between germline ends came to 12 bases. The CDR3 has 14 residues. In DNA form, the CDR3 reads TGTGCCAGCAGTTCCCGTGCCCCGGCCTACGAGCAGTACTTC. Protein: CASSSRAPAYEQYF.